This T cell receptor beta chain was sequenced in a study of T-cell reconstitution after alpha-beta-depleted transplantation in children. Preparation of the TCRbeta library was carried out with unique molecular identifiers. TCRdb processed the PCR reads anew with MiXCR; each CDR3 protein has one entry. This sample carries about 610,000 distinct CDR3 sequences, under 12% of them seen once, and the ten largest clones take less than 4.5%. This clonotype appeared a few times. The CDR3 contains 16 residues. CDR1 MNHEY and CDR2 SMNVEV come from the germline V gene (reference sequence). Trimming cost V 4 bases and J 5 bases; bases outside gene matches: 10.

The chain recombines TRBV27 with TRBJ2-2; TRBD1 matches at 7 bases. Sequencing used PBMCs from the stem cell graft donor, obtained from the stem cell graft. This receptor was identified in a human donor who donated a stem cell graft to a child with acute myeloid leukemia. The CDR3 region has the DNA TGTGCCAGCAGTTCCGCAGGGGGAGTTCGAACCGGGGAGCTGTTTTTT. Its protein is CASSSAGGVRTGELFF.